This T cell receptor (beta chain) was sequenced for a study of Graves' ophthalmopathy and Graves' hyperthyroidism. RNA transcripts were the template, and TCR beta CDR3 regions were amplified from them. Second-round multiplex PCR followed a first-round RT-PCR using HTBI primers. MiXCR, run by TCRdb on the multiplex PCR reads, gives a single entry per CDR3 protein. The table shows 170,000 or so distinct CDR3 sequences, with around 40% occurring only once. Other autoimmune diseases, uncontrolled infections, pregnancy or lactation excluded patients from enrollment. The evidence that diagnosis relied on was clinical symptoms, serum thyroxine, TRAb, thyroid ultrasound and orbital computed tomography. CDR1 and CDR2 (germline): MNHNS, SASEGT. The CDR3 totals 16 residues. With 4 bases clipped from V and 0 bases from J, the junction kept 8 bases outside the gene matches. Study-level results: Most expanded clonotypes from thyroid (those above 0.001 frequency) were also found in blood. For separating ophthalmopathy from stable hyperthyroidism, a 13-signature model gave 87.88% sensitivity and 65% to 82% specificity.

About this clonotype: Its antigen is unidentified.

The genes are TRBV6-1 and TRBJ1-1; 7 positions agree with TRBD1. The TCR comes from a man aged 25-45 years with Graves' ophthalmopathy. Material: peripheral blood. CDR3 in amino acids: CASSGDSQQMNTEAFF. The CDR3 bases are TGTGCCAGCAGTGGGGACAGCCAGCAAATGAACACTGAAGCTTTCTTT.